These 25 T cell receptor beta chains share one sample of origin, sequenced in a study of monozygotic twins with inflammatory bowel disease (dated by TCRdb to about 2019). To prepare the library, 5' RACE was applied. The instrument given in TCRdb is Illumina HiSeq 2500. TCRdb reprocessed the reads; each CDR3 protein sequence makes one entry, and DNA is unavailable. The table held for this sample gives hundreds of thousands of distinct CDR3 sequences. The top ten clonotypes cover 2% to 3% of the sample. Sample: blood. The receptors here all came from a human donor with ulcerative colitis or Crohn's disease, or a healthy co-twin of an affected twin (not recorded which).

CDR3 in amino acids: CASSATRISDEQFF. This chain joins TRBV7-2 and TRBJ2-1; absent DNA, TCRdb's TRBD2 call cannot be checked. The CDR3 totals 14 residues. Germline V lookup: CDR1 SGHTA, CDR2 FQGNSA.

Here the CDR3 reads CASSDGPGGDSPLHF. The chain recombines TRBV5-1 with TRBJ1-6; TCRdb gives TRBD1 as the D gene, but with no DNA this cannot be confirmed. Germline assignment: CDR1 SGHRS and CDR2 YFSETQ. The CDR3 spans 15 residues.

The chain uses TRBV11-2 and TRBJ2-2; TCRdb picks TRBD2, but there is no DNA to check that call. The CDR3 runs 17 residues. Germline V CDR1 and CDR2: SGHAT, FQNNGV. CDR3: CASSTTSGDPNTGELFF.

This rearrangement joins TRBV5-1 to TRBJ1-1; no DNA is available, so the TRBD1 call from TCRdb remains unchecked. The CDR3 extends over 15 amino acids. Germline values: CDR1 SGHRS, CDR2 YFSETQ. The CDR3: CASSIRTGENTEAFF.

The rearrangement joins TRBV4-3 to TRBJ2-7; TCRdb lists TRBD1, though no DNA is available to test this call. This CDR3 comprises 16 residues. Germline CDR1 reads LGHNA; CDR2 reads YSLEER. The CDR3: CASSQDGGGSSYEQYF.

CDR3 sequence reads: CASRPGTASGNTIYF. V usage is TRBV9 and J usage is TRBJ1-3; with no DNA, the TCRdb D assignment of TRBD1 cannot be verified. CDR1 and CDR2 from the germline V gene are SGDLS and YYNGEE. CDR3 length: 15 amino acids. Together with reference TRBV9 and TRBJ1-3, the CDR3 gives the full variable domain: DSGVTQTPKHLITATGQRVTLRCSPRSGDLSVYWYQQSLDQGLQFLIQYYNGEERAKGNILERFSAQQFPDLHSELNLSSLELGDSALYFCASRPGTASGNTIYFGEGSWLTVV.

This chain links TRBV15 with TRBJ1-1; without DNA, the TCRdb call of TRBD1 cannot be checked. This CDR3 is built from 16 residues. Germline CDR1 is LNHNV and CDR2 is YYDKDF (reference sequence). This chain's CDR3 is CATSRDLAGAGTEAFF.

The chain joins TRBV12-3 or TRBV12-4 to TRBJ1-5; TCRdb calls TRBD1, which cannot be checked without DNA. This CDR3 spans 13 amino acids. CDR3 region: CASRGQGAQPQHF.

The chain couples TRBV5-1 to TRBJ2-1; TCRdb calls TRBD1, which cannot be checked without DNA. The CDR3 totals 15 residues. Germline CDR1 and CDR2: SGHRS and YFSETQ. The CDR3 loop is CASSPGVESYNEQFF.

V gene TRBV7-2 combines with J gene TRBJ2-3; no DNA is available, so the TRBD1 call from TCRdb remains unchecked. Germline CDR1 SGHTA, CDR2 FQGNSA. There are 18 residues in the CDR3. The CDR3 protein is CASSLALPQGGGTDTQYF.

The chain combines TRBV18 with TRBJ2-7; TCRdb indicates TRBD1, and absent DNA this call remains unverified. CDR3 size: 15 residues. CDR1 and CDR2 from the germline V gene are KGHSH and LQKENI. CDR3 protein: CASSPAQGQSYEQYF.

The rearrangement links TRBV5-1 to TRBJ2-2; checking the TCRdb D call of TRBD1 is not possible without DNA. Per the germline V gene, CDR1 is SGHRS and CDR2 is YFSETQ. This CDR3 spans 15 amino acids. The CDR3 region is CASSLNLGDTGELFF. Filled out from reference TRBV5-1 and TRBJ2-2, the complete variable domain reads KAGVTQTPRYLIKTRGQQVTLSCSPISGHRSVSWYQQTPGQGLQFLFEYFSETQRNKGNFPGRFSGRQFSNSRSEMNVSTLELGDSALYLCASSLNLGDTGELFFGEGSRLTVL.

This chain joins TRBV18 and TRBJ2-7. The CDR3 loop spans 13 amino acids. Germline V gene sequence: CDR1 KGHSH, CDR2 LQKENI. The CDR3 loop is CASSPSTAYEQYF.

V gene TRBV30 combines with J gene TRBJ1-4; without DNA, the TCRdb call of TRBD1 cannot be checked. Germline lookup yields CDR1 GTSNPN and CDR2 SVGIG (reference sequence). The length of the CDR3 is 13 residues. CDR3: CAWSGGMGEKLFF.

This chain joins TRBV29-1 and TRBJ1-2. This CDR3 comprises 12 residues. Germline CDR1 is SQVTM and CDR2 is ANQGSEA. The CDR3 is CSVLDWRNGYTF.

The gene calls are TRBV11-2 and TRBJ2-5; TCRdb's D gene call, TRBD1, goes unchecked for lack of DNA. This CDR3 is built from 14 residues. Per the germline V gene, CDR1 is SGHAT and CDR2 is FQNNGV. CDR3 sequence reads: CASSLDRERGTQYF.

The chain employs TRBV12-3 or TRBV12-4 and TRBJ2-1; checking the TCRdb D call of TRBD1 is not possible without DNA. The CDR3 covers 15 residues. The CDR3 sequence is CASSLGYRGDNEQFF.

The chain links TRBV5-6 to TRBJ2-1; no DNA is available, so the TRBD2 call from TCRdb remains unchecked. Germline V gives CDR1 SGHDT, CDR2 YYEEEE. The CDR3 sequence is 18 residues long. This CDR3 is CASSPGLAGGPSRNEQFF. The variable domain in full, completed from reference TRBV5-6 and TRBJ2-1, reads DAGVTQSPTHLIKTRGQQVTLRCSPKSGHDTVSWYQQALGQGPQFIFQYYEEEERQRGNFPDRFSGHQFPNYSSELNVNALLLGDSALYLCASSPGLAGGPSRNEQFFGPGTRLTVL.

The chain's CDR3 is CSATDRAGGYGYTF. The rearrangement joins TRBV20-1 to TRBJ1-2; the TCRdb call, TRBD1, lacks DNA for checking. Per germline, CDR1 DFQATT and CDR2 SNEGSKA (reference sequence). The CDR3 is 14 amino acids.

This rearrangement joins TRBV7-2 to TRBJ2-4; TCRdb returns TRBD1, unconfirmable since there is no DNA. This CDR3 is built from 17 residues. Germline CDR1 reads SGHTA; CDR2 reads FQGNSA. CDR3 sequence: CASSPYGAFPQKNIQYF.

The rearrangement uses TRBV18 and TRBJ2-7; TCRdb's D gene call, TRBD1, goes unchecked for lack of DNA. The CDR3 has 15 residues. From germline, CDR1 is KGHSH and CDR2 LQKENI. This CDR3 is CASSPGILQAHEQYF.

The chain is built from TRBV12-3 or TRBV12-4 and TRBJ1-1. The CDR3 runs 14 residues. CDR3 sequence: CASTRSRSDTEAFF.

The chain joins TRBV20-1 to TRBJ2-7. Germline V gene lookup returns CDR1 DFQATT and CDR2 SNEGSKA (reference sequence). The CDR3 extends over 12 amino acids. The CDR3 sequence: CSAQGTTYEQYF.

Here the CDR3 reads CASSLLYGLLAGQFF. The chain is built from TRBV7-2 and TRBJ2-1; TCRdb calls TRBD2, which cannot be checked without DNA. CDR3 length: 15 amino acids. Per germline, CDR1 SGHTA and CDR2 FQGNSA.

This rearrangement joins TRBV27 to TRBJ2-4; there is no DNA to check the TCRdb D call of TRBD1. In germline, CDR1 is MNHEY, CDR2 SMNVEV (reference sequence). The CDR3 is 14 residues long. The CDR3 protein is CASTDRLAKNIQYF.